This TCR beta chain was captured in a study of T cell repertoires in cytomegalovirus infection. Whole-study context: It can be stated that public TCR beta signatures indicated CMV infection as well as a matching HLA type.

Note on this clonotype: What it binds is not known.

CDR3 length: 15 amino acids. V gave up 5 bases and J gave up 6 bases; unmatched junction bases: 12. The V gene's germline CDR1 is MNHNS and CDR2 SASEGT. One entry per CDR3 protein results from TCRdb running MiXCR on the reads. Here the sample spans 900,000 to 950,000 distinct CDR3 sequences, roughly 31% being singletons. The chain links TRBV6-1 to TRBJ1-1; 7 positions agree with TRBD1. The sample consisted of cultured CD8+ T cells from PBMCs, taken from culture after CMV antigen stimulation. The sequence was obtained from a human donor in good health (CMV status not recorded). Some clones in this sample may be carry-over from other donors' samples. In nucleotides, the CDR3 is TGTGCCAGCAGTAAGGTAGGGGGCGCGAATGCTGAAGCTTTCTTT. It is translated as CASSKVGGANAEAFF.